This paragraph reports one TCR beta chain. The sample is drawn from a study of blood T cell repertoires in COVID-19. Study-level background: The study drew acute and convalescent COVID-19 samples from the United States, Italy and Spain. Sources were T cells, B-cell-depleted T cells, or PBMCs; the material itself was cDNA or gDNA.

Study processing details: The authors estimated nucleated cell counts from reference gene primer amplification. Produced via immunoSEQ multiplex PCR; TCRdb's table is partial and in-frame only. V and J calls plus clone size are reproduced from that table; the DNA served to infer D and trimming. The sample records over 150,000 clones, around four fifths being singletons. This CDR3 spans 14 amino acids. CDR1 is MNHEY and CDR2 is SMNVEV in the germline V gene (reference sequence). The ends were cut back, 2 bases at V and 6 bases at J, with 12 bases in the middle. Source material: peripheral blood. The V call is TRBV27, the J call TRBJ2-3; perhaps TRBD2 as D (6 bases). This TCR came from a woman of 80 years or more with COVID-19, enrolled during active disease. The CDR3 here is CASSLAPAGDTQYF. The CDR3 DNA is TGTGCCAGCAGTTTAGCGCCAGCGGGTGATACGCAGTATTTT.